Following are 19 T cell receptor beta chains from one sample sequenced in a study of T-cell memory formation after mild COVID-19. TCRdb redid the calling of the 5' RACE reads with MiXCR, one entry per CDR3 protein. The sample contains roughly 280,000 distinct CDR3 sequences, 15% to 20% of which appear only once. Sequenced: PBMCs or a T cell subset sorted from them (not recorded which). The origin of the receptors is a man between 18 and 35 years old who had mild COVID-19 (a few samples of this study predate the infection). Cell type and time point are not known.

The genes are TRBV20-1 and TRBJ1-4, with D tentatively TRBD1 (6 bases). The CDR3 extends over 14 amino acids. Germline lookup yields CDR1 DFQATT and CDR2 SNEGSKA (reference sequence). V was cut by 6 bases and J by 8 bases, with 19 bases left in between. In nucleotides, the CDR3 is TGCAGTGCGGTCGGGAGGACTGGGGGCGAAAAACTGTTTTTT. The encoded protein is CSAVGRTGGEKLFF.

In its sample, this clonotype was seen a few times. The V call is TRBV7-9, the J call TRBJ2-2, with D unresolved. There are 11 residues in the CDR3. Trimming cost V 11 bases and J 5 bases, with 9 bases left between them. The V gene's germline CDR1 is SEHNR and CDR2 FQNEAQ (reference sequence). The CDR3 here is CASPPTGELFF. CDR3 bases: TGTGCCTCCCCGCCGACCGGGGAGCTGTTTTTT.

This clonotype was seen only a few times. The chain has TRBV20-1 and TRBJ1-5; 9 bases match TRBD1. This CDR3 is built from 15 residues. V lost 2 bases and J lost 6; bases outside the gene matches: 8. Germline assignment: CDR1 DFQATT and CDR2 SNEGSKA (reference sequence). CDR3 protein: CSARRKGTGFQPQHF. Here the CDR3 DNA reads TGCAGTGCTAGACGGAAAGGGACAGGGTTTCAGCCCCAGCATTTT.

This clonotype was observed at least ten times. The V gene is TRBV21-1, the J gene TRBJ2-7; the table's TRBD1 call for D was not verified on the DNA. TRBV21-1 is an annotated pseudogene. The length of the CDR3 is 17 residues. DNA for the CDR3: TGTGCCAGCAGCAAAGAACATAGTCAGGACAGGGACGTCGAGCAGTACTTC. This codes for CASSKEHSQDRDVEQYF.

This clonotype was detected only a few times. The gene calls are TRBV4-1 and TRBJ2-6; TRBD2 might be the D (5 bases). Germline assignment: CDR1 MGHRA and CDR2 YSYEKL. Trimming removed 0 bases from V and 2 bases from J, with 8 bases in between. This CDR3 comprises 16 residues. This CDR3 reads CASSQDPGTGANVLTF. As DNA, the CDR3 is TGCGCCAGCAGCCAAGATCCGGGAACTGGGGCCAACGTCCTGACTTTC.

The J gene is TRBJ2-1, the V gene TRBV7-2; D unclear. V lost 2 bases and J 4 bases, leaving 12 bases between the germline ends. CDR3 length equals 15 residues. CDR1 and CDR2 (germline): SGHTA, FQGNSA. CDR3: CASSLNGYSYNEQFF. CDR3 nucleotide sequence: TGTGCCAGCAGCTTAAACGGGTACTCTTACAATGAGCAGTTCTTC.

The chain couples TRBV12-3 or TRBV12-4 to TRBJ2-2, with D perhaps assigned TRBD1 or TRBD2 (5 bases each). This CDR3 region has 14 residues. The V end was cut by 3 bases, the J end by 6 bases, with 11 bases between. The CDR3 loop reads CASSLGVHSGELFF. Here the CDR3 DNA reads TGTGCCAGCAGTTTGGGGGTACACTCCGGGGAGCTGTTTTTT.

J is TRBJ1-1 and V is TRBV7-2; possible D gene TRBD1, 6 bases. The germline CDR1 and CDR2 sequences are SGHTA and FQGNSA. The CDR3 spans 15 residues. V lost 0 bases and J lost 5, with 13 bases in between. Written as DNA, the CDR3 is TGTGCCAGCAGCTTAGCGCATCGGGGGCGTACTGAAGCTTTCTTT. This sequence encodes CASSLAHRGRTEAFF.

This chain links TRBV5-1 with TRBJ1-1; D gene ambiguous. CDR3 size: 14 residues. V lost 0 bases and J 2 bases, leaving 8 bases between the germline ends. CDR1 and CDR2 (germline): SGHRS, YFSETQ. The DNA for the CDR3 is TGCGCCAGCAGCTTGGAACCGGCTAACACTGAAGCTTTCTTT. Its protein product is CASSLEPANTEAFF.

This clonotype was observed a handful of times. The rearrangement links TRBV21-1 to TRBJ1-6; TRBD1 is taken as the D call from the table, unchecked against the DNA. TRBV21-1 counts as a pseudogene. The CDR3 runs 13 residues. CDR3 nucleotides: TGTGCCAGCACCTCCCCGGGGGGAGGCGGCCTCCACTTT. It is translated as CASTSPGGGGLHF.

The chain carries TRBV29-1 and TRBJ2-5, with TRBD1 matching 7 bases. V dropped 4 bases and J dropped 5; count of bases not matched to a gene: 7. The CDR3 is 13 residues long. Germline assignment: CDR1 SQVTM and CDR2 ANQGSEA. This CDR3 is CSVGQTGRETQYF. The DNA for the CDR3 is TGCAGCGTTGGACAGACAGGGCGGGAGACCCAGTACTTC.

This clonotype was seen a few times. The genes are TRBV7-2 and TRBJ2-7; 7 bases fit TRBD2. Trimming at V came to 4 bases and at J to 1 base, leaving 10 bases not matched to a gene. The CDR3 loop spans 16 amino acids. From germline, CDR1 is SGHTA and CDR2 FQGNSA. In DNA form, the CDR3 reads TGTGCCAGCAGCTACCGTCTCAGCGGGGCATCCTACGAGCAGTACTTC. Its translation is CASSYRLSGASYEQYF.

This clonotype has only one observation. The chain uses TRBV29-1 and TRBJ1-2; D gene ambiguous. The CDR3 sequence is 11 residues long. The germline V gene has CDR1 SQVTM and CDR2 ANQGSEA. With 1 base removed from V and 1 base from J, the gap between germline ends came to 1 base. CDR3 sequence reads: CSVEVNYGYTF. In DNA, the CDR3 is TGCAGCGTTGAAGTTAACTATGGCTACACCTTC.

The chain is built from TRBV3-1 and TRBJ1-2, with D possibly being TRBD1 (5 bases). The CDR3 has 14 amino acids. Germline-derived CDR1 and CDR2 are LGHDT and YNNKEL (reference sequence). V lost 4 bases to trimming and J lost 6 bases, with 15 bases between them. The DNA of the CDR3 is TGTGCCAGCAGCCGGGGCAGCGGATTAGATGGCTACACCTTC. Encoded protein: CASSRGSGLDGYTF.

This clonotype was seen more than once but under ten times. The CDR3 here is CASSQDRVDQPQHF. DNA of the CDR3: TGTGCCAGCAGCCAGGACAGGGTTGATCAGCCCCAGCATTTT. The chain carries TRBV6-5 and TRBJ1-5, with TRBD1 identical over 8 bases. The germline V gene encodes CDR1 MNHEY and CDR2 SVGAGI. This CDR3 is built from 14 residues. V dropped 6 bases and J dropped 5; count of bases not matched to a gene: 6.

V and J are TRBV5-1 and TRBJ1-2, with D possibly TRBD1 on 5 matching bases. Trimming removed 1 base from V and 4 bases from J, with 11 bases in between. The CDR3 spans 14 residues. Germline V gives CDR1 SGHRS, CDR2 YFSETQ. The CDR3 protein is CASSLSQGPYGYTF. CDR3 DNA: TGCGCCAGCAGCTTGTCTCAGGGTCCCTATGGCTACACCTTC.

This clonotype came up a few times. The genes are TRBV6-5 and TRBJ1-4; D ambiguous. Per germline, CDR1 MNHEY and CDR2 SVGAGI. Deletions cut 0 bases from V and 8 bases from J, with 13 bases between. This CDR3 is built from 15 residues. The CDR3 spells CASSYSGRLGEKLFF. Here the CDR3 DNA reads TGTGCCAGCAGTTACTCAGGGAGGCTCGGCGAAAAACTGTTTTTT.

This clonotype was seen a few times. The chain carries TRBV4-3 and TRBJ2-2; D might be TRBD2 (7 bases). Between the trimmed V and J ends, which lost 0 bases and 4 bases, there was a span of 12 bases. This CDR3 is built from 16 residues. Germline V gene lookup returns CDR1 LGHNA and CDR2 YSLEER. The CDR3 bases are TGCGCCAGCAGCCAAGAGCCGGGGGGCCCCACCGGGGAGCTGTTTTTT. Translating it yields CASSQEPGGPTGELFF.

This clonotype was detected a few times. The CDR3 DNA follows: TGTGCCAGCAGCTTAAGGTCAGGGGGGGATACGCAGTATTTT. This gives the protein CASSLRSGGDTQYF. The V call is TRBV7-3, the J call TRBJ2-3; TRBD1 might be the D (7 bases). CDR3 length: 14 residues. The V gene lost 1 base and the J gene lost 6 bases, with 11 bases spanning the gap. CDR1 is SGHTA, CDR2 FQGTGA, per germline.